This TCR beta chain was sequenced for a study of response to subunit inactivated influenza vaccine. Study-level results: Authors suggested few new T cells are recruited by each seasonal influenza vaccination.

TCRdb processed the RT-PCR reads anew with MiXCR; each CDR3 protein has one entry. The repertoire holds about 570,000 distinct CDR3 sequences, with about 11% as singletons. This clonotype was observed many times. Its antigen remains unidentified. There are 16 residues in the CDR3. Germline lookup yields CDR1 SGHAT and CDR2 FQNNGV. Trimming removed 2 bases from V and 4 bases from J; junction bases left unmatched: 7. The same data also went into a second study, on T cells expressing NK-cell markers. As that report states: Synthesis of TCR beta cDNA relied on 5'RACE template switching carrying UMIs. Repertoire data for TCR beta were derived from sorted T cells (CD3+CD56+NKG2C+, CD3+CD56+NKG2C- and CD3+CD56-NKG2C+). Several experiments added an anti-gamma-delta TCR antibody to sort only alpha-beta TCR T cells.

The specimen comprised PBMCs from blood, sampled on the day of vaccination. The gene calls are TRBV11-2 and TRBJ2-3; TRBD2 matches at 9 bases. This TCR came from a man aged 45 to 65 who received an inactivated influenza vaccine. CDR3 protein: CASSLPTRLAADTQYF. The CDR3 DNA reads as TGTGCCAGCAGCTTACCTACGAGACTAGCGGCAGATACGCAGTATTTT.